This T cell receptor (beta chain) came from a study of somatic mutations in cytotoxic T cells in rheumatoid arthritis. Germline CDR1 SGDLS, CDR2 YYNGEE. CDR3 length: 13 residues. Trimming took off 2 bases at V and 3 bases at J, with 6 bases between the two ends. Some clones are missing from TCRdb's copy, which holds only in-frame ones; the method was immunoSEQ multiplex PCR. The sample includes some 9,900 clones, 70% to 90% seen only once; the top ten take 7.6%. Material: CD8+ T cells sorted from blood. This chain uses TRBV9 with TRBJ1-3; no clear D gene. The sequence was collected from an adult with rheumatoid arthritis. Here the CDR3 DNA reads TGTGCCAGCAGCGTGGCGGTTGGAAACACCATATATTTT. Protein sequence: CASSVAVGNTIYF.